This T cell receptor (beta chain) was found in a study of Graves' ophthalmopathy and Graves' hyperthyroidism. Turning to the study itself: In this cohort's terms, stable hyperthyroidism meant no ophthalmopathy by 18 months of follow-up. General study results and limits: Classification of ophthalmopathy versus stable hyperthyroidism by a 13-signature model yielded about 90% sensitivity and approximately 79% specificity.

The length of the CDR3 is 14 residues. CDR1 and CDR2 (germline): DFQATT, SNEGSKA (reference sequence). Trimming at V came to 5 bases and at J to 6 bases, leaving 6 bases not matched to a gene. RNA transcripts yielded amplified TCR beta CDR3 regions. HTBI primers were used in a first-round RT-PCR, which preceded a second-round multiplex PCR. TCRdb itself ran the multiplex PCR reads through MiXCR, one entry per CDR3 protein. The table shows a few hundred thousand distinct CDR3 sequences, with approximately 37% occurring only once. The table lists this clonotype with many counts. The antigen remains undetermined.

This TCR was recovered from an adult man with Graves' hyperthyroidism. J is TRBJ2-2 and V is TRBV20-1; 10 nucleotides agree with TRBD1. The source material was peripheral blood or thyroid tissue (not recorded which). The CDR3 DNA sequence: TGCAGTGCTCTGGACAGGGGGTTATCCGGGGAGCTGTTTTTT. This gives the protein CSALDRGLSGELFF.